This section outlines one T cell receptor (beta chain) sequence together with its context. Its antigen is not identified. Primers for the PCR totalled 60 Vbeta and 13 Jbeta. Here immunoSEQ multiplex PCR was the method, and the copy in TCRdb shows in-frame clones only, minus some. The sample contains around 140,000 clones, almost 85% of which appear only once. This entry is derived from a study of cytomegalovirus exposure and HLA in healthy donors. Study findings and constraints: Sequencing likely generated an artifact that appeared as a cluster of highly shared sequence variants. In a later analysis, productive TCRs from donors in an Asian-associated ancestry cluster reportedly carried fewer N-insertions than the cohort mean. In vitro experiments confirmed that a few CMV-associated chains were specific for CMV antigens.

The germline gives CDR1 GTSNPN, CDR2 SVGIG (reference sequence). J gave up 4 bases and V 5 bases, and 8 bases lay outside the gene matches. The CDR3 sequence is 14 residues long. The material sequenced was PBMCs. The clonotype originates from a woman aged 55-69 years in good health and CMV-seropositive. This chain links TRBV30 with TRBJ1-5; TRBD1 agrees at 7 bases. CDR3 in amino acids: CAWAAQGWNQPQHF. The CDR3 DNA reads TGTGCCTGGGCAGCACAGGGGTGGAATCAGCCCCAGCATTTT.